Listed below are T cell receptor beta chains from one sample, sequenced in a study of response to subunit inactivated influenza vaccine. One entry per CDR3 protein, called by TCRdb with MiXCR from the RT-PCR reads. This table has 450,000 to 550,000 distinct CDR3 sequences, about 25% appearing once. The sequencing here drew on CD4+ T cells sorted from PBMCs, taken about 5 days after vaccination. The receptors shown here come from a man aged 45-65 years who received an inactivated influenza vaccine. Both conserved end residues are part of each CDR3. A D gene is named only where the DNA matches it firmly. The size field is filled for only some rows; it gives once, few, many or a size class.

TRBV6-2/TRBV6-3,.,14,TRBJ2-2,TRBD2,TGTGCCAGCAGGAGAGGCGGGAGCTCCGGGGAGCTGTTTTTT,CASRRGGSSGELFF
TRBV5-1,.,15,TRBJ2-6,.,TGCGCCAGTACCATCCAGCCGGCTGGGGCCAACGTCCTGACTTTC,CASTIQPAGANVLTF
TRBV20-1,.,15,TRBJ2-3,.,TGCAGTGCTAGAGGGGGGACCACAAGCACAGATATCCAGTATTTT,CSARGGTTSTDIQYF
TRBV12-3/TRBV12-4,few,15,TRBJ2-5,TRBD2,TGTGCCAGCAGTTTATGGCTAGCGGACCAAGAGACCCAGTACTTC,CASSLWLADQETQYF
TRBV12-3/TRBV12-4,.,14,TRBJ2-5,.,TGTGCCAGCAGATTAGGGGGGGGTGTGGAGACCCAGTACTTC,CASRLGGGVETQYF
TRBV28,.,15,TRBJ1-1,.,TGTGCCAGCAGTTTAGGCAGGCCACGAAGGACTGAAGCTTTCTTT,CASSLGRPRRTEAFF
TRBV28,.,12,TRBJ2-7,.,TGTGCCAGCAGTTCCCTGCCCTACGAGCAGTACTTC,CASSSLPYEQYF
TRBV27,.,14,TRBJ2-4,TRBD2,TGTGCCAGCACCCTTCTTGAGGGGAGGGGCATTCAGTACTTC,CASTLLEGRGIQYF
TRBV6-2/TRBV6-3,few,15,TRBJ1-5,.,TGTGCCAGCAGTTACCGTCGACAATACAATCAGCCCCAGCATTTT,CASSYRRQYNQPQHF
TRBV24-1,.,16,TRBJ2-3,TRBD1,TGTGCCACCAGTGACCTCCGGGACAGCCCCCCAGATACGCAGTATTTT,CATSDLRDSPPDTQYF
TRBV6-5,few,15,TRBJ2-7,TRBD2,TGTGCCAGCAGTTACTCGGGCAGCGGGAGGGTCGAGCAGTACTTC,CASSYSGSGRVEQYF
TRBV20-1,few,14,TRBJ2-1,.,TGCAGTGCTCCGGACTACACAAACTACAATGAGCAGTTCTTC,CSAPDYTNYNEQFF